The 21 T cell receptor beta chains in this list originate from one sample, sequenced in a study of T cells in women clearing cervical HPV infection. Repertoires were generated with immunoSEQ multiplex PCR, while TCRdb's copy carries only in-frame clones and drops some. Its listing shows more than 30,000 clones. The sequenced material came from blood buffy coat. Receptors were obtained from a woman between 18 and 75 years old with a cervical HPV16 infection that either progressed to CIN3+ or cleared (not recorded which).

A remark on this clone: The read terminates 3 residues before the CDR3 end, so the remaining end is supplied by the germline J gene. Other DNA sequences in this sample translate to the same CDR3. V and J are TRBV6-4 and TRBJ2-7, with 7 bases identical to TRBD1. V lost 7 bases to trimming and J lost 3 bases; unmatched junction nucleotides: 15. CDR3 length: 16 amino acids. CDR1 MRHNA and CDR2 SNTAGT come from the germline V gene. Partial CDR3 DNA: TGTGCCAGCAAAGACAGGGCACTCTGTTGGAACTACGAG. Its translation is CASKDRALCWNYE. In full, the CDR3 is CASKDRALCWNYEQYF.

Details on this clone: The read halts 3 residues ahead of the CDR3 end, with the missing end drawn from the germline J gene. The J gene is TRBJ2-7, the V gene TRBV10-3, with a tentative D call TRBD1 (5 bases). The CDR3 is made up of 11 amino acids. Germline CDR1 ENHRY, CDR2 SYGVKD. V lost 10 bases, J lost 5 bases, and 12 bases lay in between. CDR3 DNA, as far as it was read: TGTGCCACCACAACCAGGGACGAG. Amino acid sequence: CATTTRDE. The full-length CDR3 reads as CATTTRDEQYF.

Of note for this clone: The sequence runs out 3 residues before the end of the CDR3; the remainder is reconstructed from the germline J gene. The rearrangement uses TRBV19 and TRBJ2-7; 8 bases are shared with TRBD1. CDR1 is LNHDA and CDR2 is SQIVND in the germline V gene (reference sequence). The CDR3 sequence is 14 residues long. Germline trimming cut 1 base from V and 5 bases from J; bases unmatched to any gene: 4. The CDR3 spells CASSIGDRFHEQYF. CDR3 DNA (partial): TGTGCCAGTAGTATAGGGGACAGGTTCCACGAG.

CDR3 sequence: CASTTRSWGSTEAFF. CDR3 bases read: TGTGCCAGCACCACACGCAGCTGGGGCTCCACTGAA. The rearrangement links TRBV5-5 to TRBJ1-1; D may be TRBD1 (5 bases). The missing CDR3 end, 3 residues past where the read stops, is filled in from the germline J gene. This CDR3 is 15 amino acids long. Trimming took 6 bases from V and 4 from J, leaving 19 bases between them. Looked up from germline, CDR1 is SGHKS and CDR2 is YYEKEE (reference sequence).

On this clone: The read comes to an end 3 residues before the CDR3 does, leaving the germline J gene to fill in the end. The V call is TRBV5-4, the J call TRBJ2-5; D may be TRBD1 (6 bases). The germline V gene has CDR1 SGHNT and CDR2 YYREEE (reference sequence). With 4 bases removed from V and 5 bases from J, the gap between germline ends came to 18 bases. The CDR3 covers 15 residues. The part of the CDR3 DNA that was read is TGTGCCAGCAGCAGGACGACAGGAGGCGGCGAGACC. Translated: CASSRTTGGGET. The whole CDR3 region reads CASSRTTGGGETQYF.

For this clone: The CDR3 end is not reached by the read, which stops 3 residues before it; the germline J gene fills it in. The rearrangement links TRBV7-3 to TRBJ2-5; 9 bases fit TRBD2. V shed 2 bases and J 2 bases; nucleotides not matched to a gene: 9. The V gene's germline CDR1 is SGHTA and CDR2 FQGTGA. The CDR3 contains 17 residues. CDR3 sequence reads: CASSLGPLAGRQETQYF. CDR3 DNA (partial): TGTGCCAGCAGCTTAGGACCTCTAGCGGGGCGGCAAGAGACC. Full variable domain (remainder filled in from reference TRBV7-3 and TRBJ2-5): GAGVSQTPSNKVTEKGKYVELRCDPISGHTALYWYRQSLGQGPEFLIYFQGTGAADDSGLPNDRFFAVRPEGSVSTLKIQRTERGDSAVYLCASSLGPLAGRQETQYFGPGTRLLVL.

CDR3 in amino acids: CASTGEGAQIYEQYF. CDR3 bases read: TGTGCCAGCACAGGGGAGGGGGCTCAGATTTACGAG. The rearrangement uses TRBV28 and TRBJ2-7, with D possibly being TRBD1 or TRBD2 (7 bases each). Coverage ceases 3 residues before the CDR3 finishes, and the germline J gene fills in the end. V was pared by 7 bases and J by 4 bases, with 20 bases between. The CDR3 contains 15 residues. CDR1 MDHEN and CDR2 SYDVKM come from the germline V gene.

This clone is medium-sized (0.01 to 0.1%) by frequency. CDR3 protein: CASSTRGLPNTGELFF. CDR3 DNA (partial): TGTGCCAGTAGTACTAGGGGACTACCGAACACCGGGGAG. The genes are TRBV19 and TRBJ2-2; 7 bases fit TRBD2. Read coverage stops 3 residues before the CDR3 terminus; the germline J gene supplies the remainder. The CDR3 totals 16 residues. With V trimmed by 4 bases and J by 0 bases, 5 bases remained unmatched. CDR1 is LNHDA, CDR2 SQIVND, per germline (reference sequence).

Worth noting for this clone: Coverage ceases 3 residues before the CDR3 finishes, and the germline J gene fills in the end. The chain uses TRBV5-1 and TRBJ2-3, with TRBD2 matching over 7 bases. The CDR3 covers 15 residues. Germline V gene lookup returns CDR1 SGHRS and CDR2 YFSETQ. V was pared by 0 bases and J by 2 bases, with 3 bases of the junction left unmatched. The sequenced CDR3 bases are TGCGCCAGCAGCTTGGCTAGCGGAAACACAGATACG. Its protein product is CASSLASGNTDT. The entire CDR3 protein reads CASSLASGNTDTQYF.

Details on this clone: The CDR3 end lies 3 residues beyond the end of the read and is filled in from the germline J gene. This chain uses TRBV12-3 or TRBV12-4 with TRBJ2-4, with 9 positions matching TRBD2. The J segment lost 8 bases and the V segment lost 6 bases, leaving 8 bases of the junction unmatched. The CDR3 has 14 amino acids. The CDR3 reads CASRFTSGRDIQYF. The sequenced part of the CDR3 DNA is TGTGCCAGCAGATTTACTAGCGGGCGTGACATT.

CDR3: CASTREGGRSQNEQFF. The CDR3 bases that were read are TGTGCCAGCACGCGAGAGGGCGGGAGGTCTCAGAATGAG. The chain carries TRBV12-3 or TRBV12-4 and TRBJ2-1; TRBD2 matches at 8 bases. The CDR3 extends 3 residues past the end of the read, so its final part is completed from the germline J gene. The CDR3 covers 16 residues. J gave up 7 bases and V 7 bases, and 15 bases lay outside the gene matches.

Note on this clone: With the read ending 3 residues before the CDR3 end, the germline J gene is used to fill in that end. J is TRBJ1-2 and V is TRBV28, with D hard to call. This CDR3 contains 13 residues. The germline V gene encodes CDR1 MDHEN and CDR2 SYDVKM. V was trimmed by 8 bases and J by 4 bases, leaving 14 bases between them. CDR3 DNA (partial): TGTGCCAGCGCATTGGAGGCGGGCTATGGC. This sequence encodes CASALEAGYG. The whole CDR3 protein reads CASALEAGYGYTF.

Notes on this clone: The read stops 3 residues short of the end of the CDR3; the missing end is completed from the germline J gene. The chain has TRBV7-6 and TRBJ2-3; 10 nucleotides align to TRBD1. V was clipped by 3 bases and J by 1 base; unmatched bases: 4. Germline CDR1 and CDR2: SGHVS and FNYEAQ. The CDR3 is made up of 16 amino acids. CDR3 DNA, as far as it was read: TGTGCCAGCAGCTTGGCCGGGACAGGGGGCACAGATACG. It yields the protein CASSLAGTGGTDT. The full CDR3 protein reads CASSLAGTGGTDTQYF.

Regarding this clone: From the germline J gene comes the end of the CDR3, since the read stops 3 residues before it. This rearrangement joins TRBV11-2 to TRBJ2-5; TRBD2 is a possible D gene (5 bases). The CDR3 is 13 residues long. The V gene lost 5 bases and the J gene lost 0 bases, with 7 bases spanning the gap. Per germline, CDR1 SGHAT and CDR2 FQNNGV. The covered CDR3 bases are TGTGCCAGCAGCCCGGGGTACCAAGAGACC. Its protein is CASSPGYQET. The whole CDR3 protein reads CASSPGYQETQYF.

On this clone: The read halts 3 residues ahead of the CDR3 end, with the missing end drawn from the germline J gene. The chain joins TRBV30 to TRBJ2-5; D is unclear. The V and J ends lost 5 bases and 5 bases respectively, with 9 bases between them. There are 11 residues in the CDR3. Germline assignment: CDR1 GTSNPN and CDR2 SVGIG (reference sequence). The CDR3 sequence is CAWGRTETQYF. Incomplete CDR3 DNA: TGTGCCTGGGGCCGAACGGAGACC.

Comments on this clone: The read stops 3 residues short of the end of the CDR3; the missing end is completed from the germline J gene. The chain carries TRBV7-9 and TRBJ2-1; perhaps TRBD1 as D (6 bases). Trimming pared 8 bases from V and 6 bases from J, leaving 11 bases between. Germline V gene sequence: CDR1 SEHNR, CDR2 FQNEAQ (reference sequence). The CDR3 has 12 residues. CDR3 region: CASGGGGNEQFF. Incomplete CDR3 DNA: TGTGCCAGCGGGGGCGGCGGCAATGAG.

Details on this clone: The junction and the germline gene differ at one end; a read error may be behind it. The CDR3 end falls 3 residues outside the read, so it is completed with the germline J gene. The chain recombines TRBV20-1 with TRBJ1-2; D uncertain. Germline values: CDR1 DFQATT, CDR2 SNEGSKA (reference sequence). The CDR3 has 12 residues. CDR3 region: CSARAPNYVYTF. The part of the CDR3 DNA that was read is TGCAGTGCTAGAGCCCCTAACTATGTC.

As to this clone: Read sequence stops 3 residues before the CDR3 end, and the germline J gene provides the missing end. The chain is built from TRBV13 and TRBJ2-3, with 7 bases aligning to TRBD2. The CDR3 has 16 residues. J was trimmed by 5 bases and V by 5 bases; bases with no gene match: 13. The V gene's germline CDR1 is PRHDT and CDR2 FYEKMQ (reference sequence). The CDR3 sequence is CASSPRTVGGGDTQYF. The covered CDR3 bases are TGTGCCAGCAGCCCCCGCACGGTAGGCGGGGGAGATACG.

For this clone: The read ends 3 residues shy of where the CDR3 ends; the end is completed using the germline J gene. The chain links TRBV7-2 to TRBJ2-4, with 8 bases identical to TRBD2. The CDR3 is 13 amino acids. In germline, CDR1 is SGHTA, CDR2 FQGNSA. The covered CDR3 bases are TGTGCCAGCAGCTTAGGTCCGGGGGGGGGT. Translation gives CASSLGPGGG. The complete CDR3 sequence is CASSLGPGGGQYF.

About this clone itself: Read data end 3 residues before the CDR3 end; the end is taken from the germline J gene. The rearrangement links TRBV19 to TRBJ2-4; TRBD1 agrees at 10 bases. Trimming cost V 0 bases and J 1 base; bases outside gene matches: 3. From germline, CDR1 is LNHDA and CDR2 SQIVND (reference sequence). The CDR3 loop spans 17 amino acids. The DNA read from the CDR3 is TGTGCCAGTAGTATAGAGGTGGGACAGGGGGCCAAAAACATT. Protein: CASSIEVGQGAKNI. The entire CDR3 protein is CASSIEVGQGAKNIQYF.

As concerns this clone: The read halts 3 residues ahead of the CDR3 end, with the missing end drawn from the germline J gene. V is TRBV7-9 and J is TRBJ2-5; TRBD1 aligns across 9 bases. The V and J ends lost 2 bases and 3 bases, in that order; junction bases with no gene match: 4. The CDR3 sequence is 15 residues long. Per germline, CDR1 SEHNR and CDR2 FQNEAQ (reference sequence). Here the CDR3 reads CASSLLGQGKETQYF. The CDR3 bases that were read are TGTGCCAGCAGCTTACTGGGACAGGGTAAAGAGACC.